This TCR beta chain was identified during a study of breast tumors, draining lymph nodes, adjacent tissues. Study observations and caveats: Compared with lymph nodes, tumors were less diverse; compared with nontumor tissue, more. Luminal-like breast cancer showed significantly greater tumor-nontumor repertoire similarity than basal-like breast cancer did. Tumor T cell lymph node origin was a supported hypothesis, not proven.

Axillary draining lymph nodes of breast cancer patients supplied the node samples. From the multiplex PCR reads, TCRdb called clonotypes with MiXCR, one entry per CDR3 protein. Of 100,000 to 150,000 distinct CDR3 sequences in the sample, around 20% were seen once. This clonotype was seen a handful of times. As yet, its antigen is unknown. V gave up 4 bases and J gave up 4 bases, with 17 bases separating them. This CDR3 is 17 amino acids long. The germline V gene has CDR1 SGHTA and CDR2 FQGNSA. The rearrangement uses TRBV7-2 and TRBJ2-6; D possibly corresponds to TRBD2 (7 bases). This clonotype was sampled from a female donor with breast cancer. Some clones in this sample may be carry-over from other donors' samples. Sequenced: axillary lymph node tissue. This CDR3 reads CASSSGRGEGGANVLTF. CDR3 nucleotides: TGTGCCAGCAGCTCAGGGAGGGGGGAGGGAGGGGCCAACGTCCTGACTTTC.